The clone carrying this T cell receptor (beta chain) was seen a few times. This sample was included in a study of cytomegalovirus exposure and HLA in healthy donors. The CDR3 consists of 13 residues. The germline gives CDR1 SGHRS, CDR2 YFSETQ. J lost 6 bases, V lost 4 bases, and 5 bases had no gene match. Primers for the PCR totalled 60 Vbeta and 13 Jbeta. Assay used: immunoSEQ multiplex PCR; TCRdb lists only in-frame clones, some missing. The sample contains over 150,000 clones, over 75% of which appear only once. V usage is TRBV5-1 and J usage is TRBJ2-5; 8 bases line up with TRBD1. The clonotype comes from a human donor in good health. The sequencing input was PBMCs. The CDR3 region is CASSDRGEQTQYF. CDR3 nucleotide sequence: TGCGCCAGCAGCGACAGGGGAGAGCAGACCCAGTACTTC. The full variable domain, its missing parts supplied by reference TRBV5-1 and TRBJ2-5, is KAGVTQTPRYLIKTRGQQVTLSCSPISGHRSVSWYQQTPGQGLQFLFEYFSETQRNKGNFPGRFSGRQFSNSRSEMNVSTLELGDSALYLCASSDRGEQTQYFGPGTRLLVL.